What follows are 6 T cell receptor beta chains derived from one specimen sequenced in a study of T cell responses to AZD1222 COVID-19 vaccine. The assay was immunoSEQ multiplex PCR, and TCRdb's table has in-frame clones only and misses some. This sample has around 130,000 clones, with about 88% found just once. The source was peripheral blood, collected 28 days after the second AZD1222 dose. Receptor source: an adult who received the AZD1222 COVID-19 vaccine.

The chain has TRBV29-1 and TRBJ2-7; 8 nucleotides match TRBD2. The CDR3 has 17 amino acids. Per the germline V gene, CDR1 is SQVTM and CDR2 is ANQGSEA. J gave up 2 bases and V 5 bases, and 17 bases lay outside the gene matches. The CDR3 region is CSVFLPGRGGDPYEQYF. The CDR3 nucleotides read TGCAGCGTTTTCCTGCCCGGACGGGGGGGGGACCCCTACGAGCAGTACTTC.

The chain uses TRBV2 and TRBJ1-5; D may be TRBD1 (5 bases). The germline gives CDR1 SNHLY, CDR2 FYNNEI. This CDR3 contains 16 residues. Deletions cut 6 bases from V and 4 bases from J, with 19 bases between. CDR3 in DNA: TGTGCCAGCAGCCTGGGGACCGCCGTAAGGAATCAGCCCCAGCATTTT. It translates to CASSLGTAVRNQPQHF.

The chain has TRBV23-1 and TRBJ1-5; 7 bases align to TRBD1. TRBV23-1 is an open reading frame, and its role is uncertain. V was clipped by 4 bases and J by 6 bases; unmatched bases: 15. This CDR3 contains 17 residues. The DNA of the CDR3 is TGCGCCAGCAGTCCACAAGGCGACAGGGATTTGAGTCAGCCCCAGCATTTT. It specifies CASSPQGDRDLSQPQHF.

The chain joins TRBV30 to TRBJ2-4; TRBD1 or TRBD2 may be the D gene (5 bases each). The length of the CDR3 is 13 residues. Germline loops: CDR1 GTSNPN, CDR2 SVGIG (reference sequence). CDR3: CAVTGLAKNIQYF. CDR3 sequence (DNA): TGTGCTGTCACGGGGCTCGCCAAAAACATTCAGTACTTC. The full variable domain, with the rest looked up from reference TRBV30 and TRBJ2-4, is SQTIHQWPATLVQPVGSPLSLECTVEGTSNPNLYWYRQAAGRGLQLLFYSVGIGQISSEVPQNLSASRPQDRQFILSSKKLLLSDSGFYLCAVTGLAKNIQYFGAGTRLSVL.

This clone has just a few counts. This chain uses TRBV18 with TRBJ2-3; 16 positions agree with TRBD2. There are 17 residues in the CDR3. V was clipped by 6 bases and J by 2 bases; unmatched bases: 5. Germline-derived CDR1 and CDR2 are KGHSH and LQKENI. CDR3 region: CASSSGTSGGATDTQYF. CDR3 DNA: TGTGCCAGCTCTTCTGGGACTAGCGGGGGGGCCACAGATACGCAGTATTTT.

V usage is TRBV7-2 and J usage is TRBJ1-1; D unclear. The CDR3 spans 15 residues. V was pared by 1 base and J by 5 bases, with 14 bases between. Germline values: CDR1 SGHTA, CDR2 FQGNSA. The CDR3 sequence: CASSLVAKGLTEAFF. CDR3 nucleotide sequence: TGTGCCAGCAGCTTAGTCGCTAAAGGGTTGACTGAAGCTTTCTTT.